These 20 T cell receptor beta chains share one sample of origin, sequenced in a study of cytomegalovirus exposure and HLA in healthy donors. The PCR used 60 Vbeta and 13 Jbeta primers. Assay used: immunoSEQ multiplex PCR; TCRdb lists only in-frame clones, some missing. Of over 150,000 clones detected, roughly two thirds appear once; the ten largest clones hold about 2.9%. What was sequenced was PBMCs. Receptors originate from a middle-aged woman in good health and CMV-seropositive.

The chain is built from TRBV10-3 and TRBJ1-1; D is perhaps TRBD1 (6 bases). The V end lost 4 bases, the J end lost 4 bases, and 10 bases lay between the germline ends. The CDR3 is 13 amino acids. Germline V gene lookup returns CDR1 ENHRY and CDR2 SYGVKD. CDR3 protein: CAISGQESTEAFF. In DNA, the CDR3 is TGTGCCATCAGTGGACAGGAGAGCACTGAAGCTTTCTTT.

The chain couples TRBV7-2 to TRBJ2-3; 10 nucleotides match TRBD2. Per germline, CDR1 SGHTA and CDR2 FQGNSA. The CDR3 covers 16 residues. V was pared by 3 bases and J by 2 bases, with 5 bases of the junction left unmatched. The CDR3 protein is CASSFLAGEATDTQYF. The CDR3 coding sequence is TGTGCCAGCAGCTTCCTAGCGGGAGAGGCCACAGATACGCAGTATTTT.

This chain connects TRBV10-3 to TRBJ1-1, with 7 bases that match TRBD1. The CDR3 runs 15 residues. CDR1 ENHRY and CDR2 SYGVKD come from the germline V gene. V lost 6 bases and J lost 0; bases outside the gene matches: 7. The CDR3 protein is CAIRRQGSMNTEAFF. The CDR3 coding sequence is TGTGCCATCAGGAGACAGGGATCGATGAACACTGAAGCTTTCTTT.

This clone was seen once. The chain combines TRBV9 with TRBJ1-2; D might be TRBD1 (6 bases). Germline CDR1 and CDR2: SGDLS and YYNGEE. Trimming cost V 3 bases and J 4 bases, with 13 bases left between them. This CDR3 contains 14 residues. The CDR3 nucleotides read TGTGCCAGCAGCGGGCCGACAGGTCCCTATGGCTACACCTTC. It codes for CASSGPTGPYGYTF.

The CDR3 loop is CASSGGNNQPQHF. The CDR3 DNA sequence: TGTGCCAGCAGTGGGGGGAACAATCAGCCCCAGCATTTT. The V call is TRBV6-5, the J call TRBJ1-5; D possibly corresponds to TRBD1 (5 bases). Trimming left V 5 bases short and J 3 bases short, with 8 bases between. In germline, CDR1 is MNHEY, CDR2 SVGAGI. The CDR3 consists of 13 residues.

The rearrangement links TRBV5-4 to TRBJ2-6; 8 nucleotides agree with TRBD1. CDR1 and CDR2 (germline): SGHNT, YYREEE (reference sequence). The CDR3 has 16 amino acids. V gave up 4 bases and J gave up 4 bases; unmatched junction bases: 7. The CDR3: CASSTGQVEGANVLTF. The CDR3 DNA follows: TGTGCCAGCAGCACGGGACAGGTCGAAGGGGCCAACGTCCTGACTTTC. Full variable domain (missing parts from reference TRBV5-4 and TRBJ2-6): ETGVTQSPTHLIKTRGQQVTLRCSSQSGHNTVSWYQQALGQGPQFIFQYYREEENGRGNFPPRFSGLQFPNYSSELNVNALELDDSALYLCASSTGQVEGANVLTFGAGSRLTVL.

The chain links TRBV4-1 to TRBJ1-2; 7 positions agree with TRBD1. With V trimmed by 1 base and J by 4 bases, 6 bases remained unmatched. The V gene's germline CDR1 is MGHRA and CDR2 YSYEKL. This CDR3 is 15 amino acids long. The CDR3 coding sequence is TGCGCCAGCAGCCAAGTGACAGGGAAAAGCTATGGCTACACCTTC. Residues: CASSQVTGKSYGYTF.

The count of this clone is one. The rearrangement links TRBV15 to TRBJ1-5; possible D gene TRBD1, 6 bases. Trimming left V 0 bases short and J 7 bases short, with 10 bases between. The germline gives CDR1 LNHNV, CDR2 YYDKDF (reference sequence). CDR3 size: 14 residues. CDR3 nucleotides: TGTGCCACCAGCAGAGATAGGGGGGGCCAGCCCCAGCATTTT. Its protein is CATSRDRGGQPQHF.

V gene TRBV5-1 combines with J gene TRBJ2-1; TRBD2 matches 13 bases. This CDR3 has 16 amino acids. Per germline, CDR1 SGHRS and CDR2 YFSETQ. Trimming at V came to 2 bases and at J to 7 bases, leaving 6 bases not matched to a gene. CDR3 nucleotides: TGCGCCAGCAGCTTACTAGCGGGAGGGGTAGGAAATGAGCAGTTCTTC. Translating gives CASSLLAGGVGNEQFF.

This clone was counted only a few times. The chain combines TRBV19 with TRBJ2-2, with D tentatively TRBD1 (5 bases). Trimming left V 10 bases short and J 2 bases short, with 11 bases between. Germline loops: CDR1 LNHDA, CDR2 SQIVND (reference sequence). The length of the CDR3 is 13 residues. CDR3 DNA: TGTGCCACCTCGCAGGGCAACACCGGGGAGCTGTTTTTT. It is translated as CATSQGNTGELFF.

This clone has only a few counts. The V gene is TRBV5-1, the J gene TRBJ1-1; 7 nucleotides match TRBD1. J gave up 4 bases and V 3 bases, and 6 bases lay outside the gene matches. The CDR3 is 14 amino acids. The germline CDR1 and CDR2 sequences are SGHRS and YFSETQ. Here the CDR3 DNA reads TGCGCCAGCAGCTCCCAGGGGGATGGCACTGAAGCTTTCTTT. This encodes CASSSQGDGTEAFF.

In this sample, this clone turned up once. The chain joins TRBV27 to TRBJ2-7; no reliable D call. Between the trimmed V and J ends, which lost 2 bases and 1 base, there was a span of 6 bases. The germline CDR1 and CDR2 sequences are MNHEY and SMNVEV (reference sequence). This CDR3 has 13 residues. CDR3 region: CASSLSRSYEQYF. The DNA of the CDR3 is TGTGCCAGCAGTTTAAGTCGGTCCTACGAGCAGTACTTC.

This chain connects TRBV9 to TRBJ2-7; 8 bases are a match to TRBD1. After removal of 0 bases from V and 4 bases from J, the junction contained 6 bases not matched to a gene. The germline V gene encodes CDR1 SGDLS and CDR2 YYNGEE. The CDR3 is 15 amino acids. The CDR3 region is CASSVGAGGVYEQYF. The CDR3 DNA follows: TGTGCCAGCAGCGTAGGGGCAGGGGGCGTTTACGAGCAGTACTTC. Full variable domain (remainder filled in from reference TRBV9 and TRBJ2-7): DSGVTQTPKHLITATGQRVTLRCSPRSGDLSVYWYQQSLDQGLQFLIQYYNGEERAKGNILERFSAQQFPDLHSELNLSSLELGDSALYFCASSVGAGGVYEQYFGPGTRLTVT.

This chain links TRBV7-2 with TRBJ2-7, with 10 nucleotides matching TRBD2. With V trimmed by 5 bases and J by 2 bases, 9 bases remained unmatched. Germline CDR1 and CDR2: SGHTA and FQGNSA. The CDR3 has 16 amino acids. The CDR3 is CASSQGLAQAAYEQYF. The CDR3 region has the DNA TGTGCCAGCAGCCAGGGACTAGCGCAAGCAGCCTACGAGCAGTACTTC.

The chain recombines TRBV2 with TRBJ1-1; D not resolved. The CDR3 spans 13 residues. V lost 6 bases, J lost 8 bases, and 16 bases lay in between. Germline lookup yields CDR1 SNHLY and CDR2 FYNNEI. The DNA for the CDR3 is TGTGCCAGCAGCCTCGTGAGGGCACACGAAGCTTTCTTT. Translated, it gives CASSLVRAHEAFF.

This rearrangement joins TRBV7-2 to TRBJ1-5, with D possibly being TRBD1 (5 bases). In germline, CDR1 is SGHTA, CDR2 FQGNSA. Trimming removed 5 bases from V and 7 bases from J, with 21 bases in between. CDR3 size: 16 residues. The CDR3 DNA sequence: TGTGCCAGCAGCCTAATGGGGTTGGGGCCAGCCCAGCCCCAGCATTTT. This sequence encodes CASSLMGLGPAQPQHF.

The rearrangement links TRBV5-1 to TRBJ2-2; 8 bases fit TRBD2. The CDR3 has 17 amino acids. CDR1 SGHRS and CDR2 YFSETQ come from the germline V gene. J gave up 1 base and V 2 bases, and 7 bases lay outside the gene matches. CDR3 DNA: TGCGCCAGCAGCTTAAAACATCTAGCGGGGAACACCGGGGAGCTGTTTTTT. Translating gives CASSLKHLAGNTGELFF. Variable domain in full (rest from reference TRBV5-1 and TRBJ2-2): KAGVTQTPRYLIKTRGQQVTLSCSPISGHRSVSWYQQTPGQGLQFLFEYFSETQRNKGNFPGRFSGRQFSNSRSEMNVSTLELGDSALYLCASSLKHLAGNTGELFFGEGSRLTVL.

In its sample, this clone was seen a few times. The chain has TRBV18 and TRBJ2-3; tentative D call: TRBD1 (5 bases). Germline V gene lookup returns CDR1 KGHSH and CDR2 LQKENI. The CDR3 contains 16 residues. Trimming stripped 2 bases from V and 4 bases from J, with 16 bases between. The CDR3 loop reads CASSPRAGNSADTQYF. As DNA, the CDR3 is TGTGCCAGCTCACCAAGGGCAGGGAATTCCGCAGATACGCAGTATTTT.

V and J are TRBV4-3 and TRBJ1-6; 7 bases fit TRBD1. The CDR3 is 15 residues long. Germline assignment: CDR1 LGHNA and CDR2 YSLEER. The V segment lost 3 bases and the J segment 7 bases; nucleotides outside the gene matches: 6. This chain's CDR3 is CASSHSSTGNSPLHF. For the CDR3, the DNA is TGCGCCAGCAGCCACAGTTCGACAGGGAATTCACCCCTCCACTTT.

The J gene is TRBJ2-1, the V gene TRBV27; D gene ambiguous. The germline V and J ends were trimmed by 8 bases and 4 bases, with 18 bases remaining between them. Germline CDR1 reads MNHEY; CDR2 reads SMNVEV (reference sequence). This CDR3 is built from 15 residues. DNA for the CDR3: TGTGCCAGCTCAGACGCGGAGTTGGCATACAATGAGCAGTTCTTC. Translation: CASSDAELAYNEQFF.